Below are 20 T cell receptor beta chains sequenced from a single sample in a study of T cells after posttransplantation cyclophosphamide. TCRdb's table, derived via immunoSEQ multiplex PCR, lists solely in-frame clones and lacks some. Recorded here are some 5,000 clones, with no singletons, and the ten leading clones hold roughly 26%. Treatment was busulfan-fludarabine conditioning, a marrow graft, and cyclophosphamide on days +3 and +4. This material consisted of PBMCs, taken after allogeneic stem cell transplant with posttransplant cyclophosphamide. The receptors derive from a male patient over 55 who received an allogeneic stem cell transplant from a related donor, was CMV-positive, and had no GVHD. Part of the T cells may come from the graft donor.

This clone was picked up many times. The chain joins TRBV5-1 to TRBJ2-7, with 12 bases aligning to TRBD2. The CDR3 contains 15 residues. Looked up from germline, CDR1 is SGHRS and CDR2 is YFSETQ. The J segment lost 4 bases and the V segment lost 4 bases, leaving 6 bases of the junction unmatched. The CDR3 DNA sequence: TGCGCCAGCAGCATCGGGACTAGCGGGCGATACGAGCAGTACTTC. Encoded protein: CASSIGTSGRYEQYF.

This clone was recorded many times. The chain recombines TRBV4-2 with TRBJ2-7; 7 bases match TRBD1. The CDR3 length is 17 residues. Germline CDR1 LGHNA, CDR2 YNFKEQ. Unmatched junction bases numbered 19, after V lost 8 bases and J lost 3 bases. The DNA of the CDR3 is TGTGCCAGCGGGACATACCGAAAGGGACAGATTTTCTACGAGCAGTACTTC. Amino acid sequence: CASGTYRKGQIFYEQYF.

This clone came up many times. The CDR3, as DNA: TGTGCCAGCAGCCGACCCGGACTAGCGGGGGGCACAGATACGCAGTATTTT. The encoded protein is CASSRPGLAGGTDTQYF. The chain combines TRBV5-8 with TRBJ2-3, with TRBD2 matching 13 bases. In germline, CDR1 is SGHTS, CDR2 YDEGEE. The junction had 6 bases not matched to a gene; V was cut back by 4 bases and J by 1 base. The CDR3 has 17 residues.

The table lists this clone with many counts. DNA for the CDR3: TGTGCCAGCAGCGTAGACAGGCAAAGGGGCGAACTGTTTTTT. Translation: CASSVDRQRGELFF. The genes are TRBV7-8 and TRBJ1-4, with D maybe TRBD1 (6 bases). V lost 5 bases to trimming and J lost 12 bases, with 19 bases between them. Germline assignment: CDR1 SGHVS and CDR2 FQNEAQ. The CDR3 runs 14 residues.

This clone showed up just a few times. The chain carries TRBV19 and TRBJ2-1; TRBD2 is a possible D gene (5 bases). V lost 4 bases and J lost 5, with 12 bases in between. From germline, CDR1 is LNHDA and CDR2 SQIVND (reference sequence). This CDR3 is 14 amino acids long. In DNA, the CDR3 is TGTGCCAGTAGTAGCTGGGAAGCGGACAATGAGCAGTTCTTC. Its translation: CASSSWEADNEQFF.

This clone was seen repeatedly, ten times or more. This chain uses TRBV30 with TRBJ1-1; D perhaps matches TRBD1 (5 bases). The V gene lost 3 bases and the J gene lost 3 bases, with 11 bases spanning the gap. Per germline, CDR1 GTSNPN and CDR2 SVGIG (reference sequence). The CDR3 totals 13 residues. The CDR3 DNA follows: TGTGCCTGGAGAAGGCTCAGGGACACTGAAGCTTTCTTT. Protein sequence: CAWRRLRDTEAFF.

The rearrangement joins TRBV25-1 to TRBJ2-5; TRBD1 aligns across 11 bases. Germline V gives CDR1 MGHDK, CDR2 SYGVNS. This CDR3 contains 15 residues. V was clipped by 4 bases and J by 5 bases; unmatched bases: 6. As DNA, the CDR3 is TGTGCCAGCAGTGCCAGGACAGGGGGCCCCGAGACCCAGTACTTC. Protein: CASSARTGGPETQYF. Variable domain in full (rest from reference TRBV25-1 and TRBJ2-5): EADIYQTPRYLVIGTGKKITLECSQTMGHDKMYWYQQDPGMELHLIHYSYGVNSTEKGDLSSESTVSRIRTEHFPLTLESARPSHTSQYLCASSARTGGPETQYFGPGTRLLVL.

This clone was seen at least ten times. V gene TRBV5-1 combines with J gene TRBJ2-3; TRBD2 matches at 10 bases. Germline V CDR1 and CDR2: SGHRS, YFSETQ. V dropped 1 base and J dropped 2; count of bases not matched to a gene: 4. CDR3 size: 16 residues. CDR3 loop: CASSLIGLADTDTQYF. The CDR3 nucleotides are TGCGCCAGCAGCTTGATCGGACTAGCGGACACAGATACGCAGTATTTT.

This clone was recorded many times. The CDR3 nucleotides are TGTGCCTGGAGTATCCCGACAGGTGGCGTTTATGGCTACACCTTC. Translation gives CAWSIPTGGVYGYTF. The rearrangement joins TRBV30 to TRBJ1-2, with D possibly being TRBD1 (6 bases). Germline V CDR1 and CDR2: GTSNPN, SVGIG (reference sequence). This CDR3 spans 15 amino acids. The V end lost 2 bases, the J end lost 5 bases, and 18 bases lay between the germline ends. The full variable domain, completed using reference TRBV30 and TRBJ1-2, is SQTIHQWPATLVQPVGSPLSLECTVEGTSNPNLYWYRQAAGRGLQLLFYSVGIGQISSEVPQNLSASRPQDRQFILSSKKLLLSDSGFYLCAWSIPTGGVYGYTFGSGTRLTVV.

This clone is termed medium-sized (0.01 to 0.1%). V is TRBV7-2 and J is TRBJ2-7, with 8 nucleotides matching TRBD2. The V segment lost 0 bases and the J segment 0 bases; nucleotides outside the gene matches: 4. Germline CDR1 is SGHTA and CDR2 is FQGNSA. This CDR3 has 16 amino acids. The CDR3 protein is CASSLAGGASSYEQYF. CDR3 DNA sequence: TGTGCCAGCAGCTTAGCCGGGGGGGCCAGCTCCTACGAGCAGTACTTC.

This clone was seen many times. The rearrangement links TRBV5-1 to TRBJ1-5; a possible D gene is TRBD1 (6 bases). The V gene lost 4 bases and the J gene lost 4 bases, with 12 bases spanning the gap. CDR1 is SGHRS, CDR2 YFSETQ, per germline. The CDR3 spans 14 residues. The CDR3 DNA is TGCGCCAGCAGCCGGGACACGCTGAATCAGCCCCAGCATTTT. This translates into CASSRDTLNQPQHF.

This clone was recorded at least ten times. This sequence joins TRBV5-7 and TRBJ1-5, with D tentatively TRBD1 (5 bases). TRBV5-7 is known as an ORF, though its function is uncertain. V was cut by 2 bases and J by 3 bases, with 18 bases left in between. CDR3 length: 17 residues. In DNA, the CDR3 is TGTGCCAGCAGCTTCGGATTGGGCAGGGTTATCAATCAGCCCCAGCATTTT. As protein: CASSFGLGRVINQPQHF.

This chain connects TRBV2 to TRBJ2-2; tentative D call: TRBD2 (6 bases). The CDR3 has 13 amino acids. V was pared by 7 bases and J by 4 bases, with 10 bases between. From germline, CDR1 is SNHLY and CDR2 FYNNEI. DNA for the CDR3: TGTGCCAGCACCCCGGAGGGCACCGGGGAGCTGTTTTTT. This gives the protein CASTPEGTGELFF.

This clone was detected many times. The sample holds other DNA sequences that translate to the same CDR3. The CDR3 nucleotides read TGTGCCAGCAGTGAAGCGCTAAGGGACTGGGAAACAGATACGCAGTATTTT. Its protein is CASSEALRDWETDTQYF. The rearrangement joins TRBV2 to TRBJ2-3; D may be TRBD2 (6 bases). Deletions cut 0 bases from V and 3 bases from J, with 16 bases between. The CDR3 runs 17 residues. Germline CDR1 and CDR2: SNHLY and FYNNEI.

At least ten counts were recorded for this clone. The V gene is TRBV5-1, the J gene TRBJ1-3; perhaps TRBD1 as D (6 bases). Trimming cost V 0 bases and J 2 bases, with 9 bases left between them. The germline CDR1 and CDR2 sequences are SGHRS and YFSETQ. The CDR3 sequence is 15 residues long. The CDR3 DNA follows: TGCGCCAGCAGCTTGGAGGGGGTTACTGGAAACACCATATATTTT. It yields the protein CASSLEGVTGNTIYF.

The chain links TRBV2 to TRBJ2-5; 7 bases align to TRBD1. Germline V gene lookup returns CDR1 SNHLY and CDR2 FYNNEI. The CDR3 is made up of 13 amino acids. The junction had 1 base not matched to a gene; V was cut back by 5 bases and J by 1 base. CDR3 loop: CASSWDSQETQYF. Here the CDR3 DNA reads TGTGCCAGCAGTTGGGACAGCCAAGAGACCCAGTACTTC. The variable domain in full, completed from reference TRBV2 and TRBJ2-5, reads EPEVTQTPSHQVTQMGQEVILRCVPISNHLYFYWYRQILGQKVEFLVSFYNNEISEKSEIFDDQFSVERPDGSNFTLKIRSTKLEDSAMYFCASSWDSQETQYFGPGTRLLVL.

In its sample, this clone was seen a few times. The chain is built from TRBV7-3 and TRBJ1-3, with TRBD1 identical over 7 bases. The CDR3 length is 18 residues. Trimming cost V 5 bases and J 4 bases; bases outside gene matches: 17. Per germline, CDR1 SGHTA and CDR2 FQGTGA. The CDR3 here is CASSEISDRDRLGNTIYF. The CDR3 coding sequence is TGTGCCAGCAGCGAAATTTCGGACCGGGACAGATTAGGAAACACCATATATTTT.

This clone was seen a handful of times. V gene TRBV7-9 combines with J gene TRBJ2-7; 10 bases fit TRBD1. CDR3 length: 14 residues. The V gene's germline CDR1 is SEHNR and CDR2 FQNEAQ (reference sequence). V trimming: 1 base; J trimming: 9 bases; junction bases outside the gene matches: 6. This CDR3 is CASSLDGTGVRQYF. Here the CDR3 DNA reads TGTGCCAGCAGCTTAGATGGGACAGGGGTGAGGCAGTACTTC.

This clone was counted at least ten times. The chain combines TRBV11-3 with TRBJ2-7, with D hard to call. The length of the CDR3 is 13 residues. The V and J ends lost 3 bases and 5 bases respectively, with 11 bases between them. Germline V CDR1 and CDR2: SGHNT, YENEEA. CDR3: CASSFRSAHEQYF. The CDR3 coding sequence is TGTGCCAGCAGCTTCCGGTCCGCCCACGAGCAGTACTTC. The complete variable domain, with remaining parts taken from reference TRBV11-3 and TRBJ2-7, reads EAGVVQSPRYKIIEKKQPVAFWCNPISGHNTLYWYLQNLGQGPELLIRYENEEAVDDSQLPKDRFSAERLKGVDSTLKIQPAELGDSAVYLCASSFRSAHEQYFGPGTRLTVT.

Ten or more counts support this clone. The rearrangement links TRBV5-6 to TRBJ1-6; TRBD1 is a possible D gene (6 bases). Germline CDR1 SGHDT, CDR2 YYEEEE. CDR3 size: 17 residues. V lost 6 bases, J lost 7 bases, and 23 bases lay in between. The DNA of the CDR3 is TGTGCCAGCACCCAACTGGGGGGGGCTGGCGTGAATTCACCCCTCCACTTT. Residues: CASTQLGGAGVNSPLHF.